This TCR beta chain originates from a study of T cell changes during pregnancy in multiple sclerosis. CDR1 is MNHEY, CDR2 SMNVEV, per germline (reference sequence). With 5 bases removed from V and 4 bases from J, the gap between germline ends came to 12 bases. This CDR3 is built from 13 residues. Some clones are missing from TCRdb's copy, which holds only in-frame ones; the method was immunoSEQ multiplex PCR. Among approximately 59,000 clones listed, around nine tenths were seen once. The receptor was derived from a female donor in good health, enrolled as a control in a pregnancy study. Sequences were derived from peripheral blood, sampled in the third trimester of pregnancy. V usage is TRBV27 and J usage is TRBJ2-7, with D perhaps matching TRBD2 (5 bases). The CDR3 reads CASSTTREYEQYF. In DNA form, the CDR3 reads TGTGCCAGCAGTACCACTAGGGAATACGAGCAGTACTTC.